The present entry profiles one T cell receptor (beta chain) with its context. Its antigen is unidentified. Researchers took RNA transcripts and amplified the TCR beta CDR3 regions from them. RT-PCR in the first round (using the HTBI primer set) targeted the TCR CDR3. TCRdb used MiXCR to reprocess the multiplex PCR reads, holding one entry per CDR3 protein. The sample shows about 520,000 distinct CDR3 sequences, around a quarter of them seen only once. This record comes from a study of T cells in Graves' hyperthyroidism and ophthalmopathy. Findings of the study overall: Stable hyperthyroidism and ophthalmopathy were separated using 13 V-J signatures.

With 0 bases removed from V and 3 bases from J, the gap between germline ends came to 9 bases. The CDR3 consists of 14 residues. Germline assignment: CDR1 MNHNS and CDR2 SASEGT. This sequence joins TRBV6-1 and TRBJ2-7; perhaps TRBD2 as D (5 bases). The TCR sequence derives from a woman in her twenties or thirties with Graves' ophthalmopathy. Material: blood. The DNA for the CDR3 is TGTGCCAGCAGTGAAGCGTACGGGGTCTACGAGCAGTACTTC. Amino acid sequence: CASSEAYGVYEQYF.